The source of this T cell receptor (beta chain) is a study of long-term antiretroviral therapy in people with HIV. The run of the v3.0 immunoSEQ assay was at survey level. Produced via immunoSEQ multiplex PCR; TCRdb's table is partial and in-frame only. The table lists under 15,000 clones, approximately 71% of them singletons. Participants with HIV, all of them, were treated in the United States. The table lists this clone with a count of one. Per germline, CDR1 GTSNPN and CDR2 SVGIG (reference sequence). Trimming left V 3 bases short and J 1 base short, with 9 bases between. The CDR3 is made up of 13 amino acids.

This TCR was sampled from a woman aged 40 to 50 with HIV. The chain combines TRBV30 with TRBJ2-5; D possibly corresponds to TRBD1 (6 bases). The starting material was unsorted PBMCs, obtained 0.5 years before starting antiretroviral therapy. The CDR3 loop is CAWSGQSQETQYF. The CDR3 region has the DNA TGTGCCTGGAGCGGACAGTCCCAAGAGACCCAGTACTTC.